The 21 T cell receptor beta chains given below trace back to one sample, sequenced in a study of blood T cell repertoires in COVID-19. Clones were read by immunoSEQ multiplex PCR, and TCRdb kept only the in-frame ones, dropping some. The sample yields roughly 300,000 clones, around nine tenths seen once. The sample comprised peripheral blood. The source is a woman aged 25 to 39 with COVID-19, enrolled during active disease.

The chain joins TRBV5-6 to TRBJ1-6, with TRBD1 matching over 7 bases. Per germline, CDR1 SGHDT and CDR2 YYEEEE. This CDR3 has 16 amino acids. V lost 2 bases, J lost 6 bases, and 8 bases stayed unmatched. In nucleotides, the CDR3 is TGTGCCAGCAGCTTCGGAGAGGGGGCGCGTAATTCACCCCTCCACTTT. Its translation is CASSFGEGARNSPLHF.

This CDR3 reads CASRNARTGPSEQYF. CDR3 sequence (DNA): TGTGCCAGCAGGAATGCCAGGACAGGGCCCTCCGAGCAGTACTTC. V and J are TRBV6-5 and TRBJ2-7; 8 bases are a match to TRBD1. CDR3 length: 15 residues. Trimming removed 6 bases from V and 6 bases from J; junction bases left unmatched: 13. Germline CDR1 MNHEY, CDR2 SVGAGI.

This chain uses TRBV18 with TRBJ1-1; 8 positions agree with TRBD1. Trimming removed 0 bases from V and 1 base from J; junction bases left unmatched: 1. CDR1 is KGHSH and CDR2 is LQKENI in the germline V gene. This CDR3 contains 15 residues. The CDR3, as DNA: TGTGCCAGCTCACCACCCGGGACAGGGAACACTGAAGCTTTCTTT. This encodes CASSPPGTGNTEAFF. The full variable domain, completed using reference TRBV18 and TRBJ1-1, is NAGVMQNPRHLVRRRGQEARLRCSPMKGHSHVYWYRQLPEEGLKFMVYLQKENIIDESGMPKERFSAEFPKEGPSILRIQQVVRGDSAAYFCASSPPGTGNTEAFFGQGTRLTVV.

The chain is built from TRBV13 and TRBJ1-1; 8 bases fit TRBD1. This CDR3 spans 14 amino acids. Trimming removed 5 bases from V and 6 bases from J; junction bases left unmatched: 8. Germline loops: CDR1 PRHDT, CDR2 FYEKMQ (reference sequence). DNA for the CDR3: TGTGCCAGCAGCCAAGACAGGGGTTGGTCTGAAGCTTTCTTT. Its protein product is CASSQDRGWSEAFF.

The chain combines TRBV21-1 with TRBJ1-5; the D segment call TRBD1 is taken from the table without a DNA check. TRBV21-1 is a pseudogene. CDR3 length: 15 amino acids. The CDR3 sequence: CASSKGDTHHQPQHF. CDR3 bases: TGTGCCAGCAGCAAAGGGGACACCCACCATCAGCCCCAGCATTTT.

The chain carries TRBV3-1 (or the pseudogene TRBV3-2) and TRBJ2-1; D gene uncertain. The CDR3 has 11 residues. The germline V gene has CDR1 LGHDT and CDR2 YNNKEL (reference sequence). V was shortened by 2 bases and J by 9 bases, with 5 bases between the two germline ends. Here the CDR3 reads CASSQTGEQFF. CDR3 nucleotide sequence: TGTGCCAGCAGCCAAACTGGTGAGCAGTTCTTC.

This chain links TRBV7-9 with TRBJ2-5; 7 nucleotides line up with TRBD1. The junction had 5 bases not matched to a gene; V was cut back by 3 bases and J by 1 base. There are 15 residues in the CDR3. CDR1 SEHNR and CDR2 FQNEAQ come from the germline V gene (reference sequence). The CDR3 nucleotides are TGTGCCAGCAGCTTTGCCCGGGACAGCCAAGAGACCCAGTACTTC. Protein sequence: CASSFARDSQETQYF.

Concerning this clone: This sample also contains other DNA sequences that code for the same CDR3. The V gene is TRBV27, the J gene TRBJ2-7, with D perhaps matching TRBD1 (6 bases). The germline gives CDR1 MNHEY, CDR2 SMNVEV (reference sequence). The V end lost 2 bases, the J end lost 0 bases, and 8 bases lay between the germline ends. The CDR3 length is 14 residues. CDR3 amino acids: CASSLGRGSYEQYF. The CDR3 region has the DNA TGTGCCAGCAGTTTAGGCAGGGGCTCCTACGAGCAGTACTTC.

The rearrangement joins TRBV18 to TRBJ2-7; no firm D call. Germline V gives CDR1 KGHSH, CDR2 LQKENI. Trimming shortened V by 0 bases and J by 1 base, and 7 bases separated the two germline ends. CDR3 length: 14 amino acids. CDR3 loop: CASSPPADSYEQYF. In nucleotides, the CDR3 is TGTGCCAGCTCACCACCGGCGGATTCCTACGAGCAGTACTTC.

CDR3 DNA sequence: TGTGCCAGCAGCCCGTTCGGGGGGGGTGGCTACACCTTC. It yields the protein CASSPFGGGGYTF. The V and J genes are TRBV7-6 and TRBJ1-2; maybe TRBD1 (5 bases). This CDR3 has 13 amino acids. With 5 bases removed from V and 7 bases from J, the gap between germline ends came to 14 bases. Germline V gene data show CDR1 as SGHVS and CDR2 as FNYEAQ.

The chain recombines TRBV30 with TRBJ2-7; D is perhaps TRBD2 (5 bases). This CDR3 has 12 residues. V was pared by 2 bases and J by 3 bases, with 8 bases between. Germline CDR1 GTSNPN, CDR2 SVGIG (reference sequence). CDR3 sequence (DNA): TGTGCCTGGAGTCTAGCAGACTACGAGCAGTACTTC. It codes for CAWSLADYEQYF.

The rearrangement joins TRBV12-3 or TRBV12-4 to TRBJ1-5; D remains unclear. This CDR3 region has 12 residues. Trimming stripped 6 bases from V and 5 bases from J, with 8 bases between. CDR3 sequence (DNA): TGTGCCAGCAGGGCGGGAGATCAGCCCCAGCATTTT. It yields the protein CASRAGDQPQHF.

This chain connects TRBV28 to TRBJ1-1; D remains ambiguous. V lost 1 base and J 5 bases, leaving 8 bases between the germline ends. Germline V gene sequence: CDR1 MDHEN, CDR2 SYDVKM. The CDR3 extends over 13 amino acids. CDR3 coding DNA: TGTGCCAGCAGTTTATACGCGGGGACTGAAGCTTTCTTT. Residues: CASSLYAGTEAFF.

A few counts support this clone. The CDR3 loop is CASSPLRGRDQPQHF. CDR3 coding DNA: TGTGCCAGTAGTCCTCTTAGGGGGCGCGATCAGCCCCAGCATTTT. The chain carries TRBV19 and TRBJ1-5; 7 bases line up with TRBD1. Germline trimming cut 5 bases from V and 5 bases from J; bases unmatched to any gene: 9. This CDR3 region has 15 residues. CDR1 LNHDA and CDR2 SQIVND come from the germline V gene (reference sequence).

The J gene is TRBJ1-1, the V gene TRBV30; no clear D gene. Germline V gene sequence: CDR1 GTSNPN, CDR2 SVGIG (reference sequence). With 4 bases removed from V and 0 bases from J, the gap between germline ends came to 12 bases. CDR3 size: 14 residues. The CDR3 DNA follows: TGTGCCTGGAAGCTAGTAAACCTGAACACTGAAGCTTTCTTT. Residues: CAWKLVNLNTEAFF.

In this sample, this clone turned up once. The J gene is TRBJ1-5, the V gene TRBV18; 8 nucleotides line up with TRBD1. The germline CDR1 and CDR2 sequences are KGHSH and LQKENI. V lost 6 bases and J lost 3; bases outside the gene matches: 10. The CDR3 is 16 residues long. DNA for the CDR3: TGTGCCAGCTCCCCTGCGACAGGGGCGATCAATCAGCCCCAGCATTTT. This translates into CASSPATGAINQPQHF.

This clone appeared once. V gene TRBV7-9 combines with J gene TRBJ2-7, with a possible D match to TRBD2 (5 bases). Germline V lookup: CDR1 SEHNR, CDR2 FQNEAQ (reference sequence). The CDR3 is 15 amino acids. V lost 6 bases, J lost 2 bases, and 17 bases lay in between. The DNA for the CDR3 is TGTGCCAGCAGAGGCGGCGTGAGCGGTCCCTACGAGCAGTACTTC. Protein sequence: CASRGGVSGPYEQYF.

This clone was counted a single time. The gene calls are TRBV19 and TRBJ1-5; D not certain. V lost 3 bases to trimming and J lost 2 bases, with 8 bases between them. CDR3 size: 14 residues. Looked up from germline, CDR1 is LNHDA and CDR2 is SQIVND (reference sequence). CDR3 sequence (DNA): TGTGCCAGTAGTATCAGCCTAGGCAATCAGCCCCAGCATTTT. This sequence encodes CASSISLGNQPQHF.

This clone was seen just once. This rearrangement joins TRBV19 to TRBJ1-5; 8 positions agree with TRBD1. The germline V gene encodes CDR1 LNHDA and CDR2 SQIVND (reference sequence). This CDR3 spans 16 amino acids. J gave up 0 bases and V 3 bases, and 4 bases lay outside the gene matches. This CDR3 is CASSMVDRGSNQPQHF. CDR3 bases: TGTGCCAGTAGTATGGTCGACAGGGGTAGCAATCAGCCCCAGCATTTT.

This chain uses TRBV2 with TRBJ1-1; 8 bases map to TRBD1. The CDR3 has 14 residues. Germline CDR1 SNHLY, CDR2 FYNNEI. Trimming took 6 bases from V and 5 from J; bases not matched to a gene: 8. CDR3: CASRGTGGRTEAFF. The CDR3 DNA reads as TGTGCCAGCAGAGGAACAGGGGGGAGGACTGAAGCTTTCTTT. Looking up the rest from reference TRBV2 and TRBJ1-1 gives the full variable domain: EPEVTQTPSHQVTQMGQEVILRCVPISNHLYFYWYRQILGQKVEFLVSFYNNEISEKSEIFDDQFSVERPDGSNFTLKIRSTKLEDSAMYFCASRGTGGRTEAFFGQGTRLTVV.

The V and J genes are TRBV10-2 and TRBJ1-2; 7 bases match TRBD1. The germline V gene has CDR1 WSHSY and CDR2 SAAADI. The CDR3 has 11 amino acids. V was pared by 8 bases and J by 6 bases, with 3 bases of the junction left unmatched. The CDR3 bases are TGCGCCAGCGGCGGGACAGATGGCTACACCTTC. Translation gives CASGGTDGYTF.